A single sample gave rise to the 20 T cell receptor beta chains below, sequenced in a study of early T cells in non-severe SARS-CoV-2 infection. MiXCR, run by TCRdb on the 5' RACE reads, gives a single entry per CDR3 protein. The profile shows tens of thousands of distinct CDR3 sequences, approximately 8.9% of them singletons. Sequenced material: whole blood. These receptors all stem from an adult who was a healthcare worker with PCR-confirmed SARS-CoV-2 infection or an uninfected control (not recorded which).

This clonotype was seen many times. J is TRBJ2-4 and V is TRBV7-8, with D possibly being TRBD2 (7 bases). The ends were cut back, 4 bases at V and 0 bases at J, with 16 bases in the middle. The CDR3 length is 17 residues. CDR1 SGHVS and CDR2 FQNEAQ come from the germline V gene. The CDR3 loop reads CASSSRGGAGAKNIQYF. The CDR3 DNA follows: TGTGCCAGCAGCTCTAGGGGGGGTGCCGGAGCCAAAAACATTCAGTACTTC.

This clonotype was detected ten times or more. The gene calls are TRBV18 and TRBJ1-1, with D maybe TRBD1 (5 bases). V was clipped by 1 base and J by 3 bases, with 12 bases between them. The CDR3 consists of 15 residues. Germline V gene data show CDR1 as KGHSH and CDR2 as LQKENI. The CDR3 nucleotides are TGTGCCAGCTCACCACGAGCGGGGGTTGACACTGAAGCTTTCTTT. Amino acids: CASSPRAGVDTEAFF.

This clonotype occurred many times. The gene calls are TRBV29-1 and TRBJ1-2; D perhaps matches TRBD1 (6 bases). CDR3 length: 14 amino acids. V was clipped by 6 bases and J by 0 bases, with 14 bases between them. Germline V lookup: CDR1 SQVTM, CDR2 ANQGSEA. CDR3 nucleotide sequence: TGCAGCGTGGAACCGGGACAACCTAACTATGGCTACACCTTC. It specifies CSVEPGQPNYGYTF.

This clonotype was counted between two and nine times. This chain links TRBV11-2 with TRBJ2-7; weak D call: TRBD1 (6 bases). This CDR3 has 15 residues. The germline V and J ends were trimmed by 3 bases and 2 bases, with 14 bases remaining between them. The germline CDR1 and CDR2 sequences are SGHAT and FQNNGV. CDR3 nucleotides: TGTGCCAGCAGCTTCGACAGGACCCACCCCTACGAGCAGTACTTC. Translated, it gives CASSFDRTHPYEQYF.

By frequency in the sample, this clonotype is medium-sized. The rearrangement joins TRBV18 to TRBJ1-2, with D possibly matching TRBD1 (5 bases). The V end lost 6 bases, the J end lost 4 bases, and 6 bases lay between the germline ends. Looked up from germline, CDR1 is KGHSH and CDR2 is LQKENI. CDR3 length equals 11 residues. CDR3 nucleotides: TGTGCCAGCTCCGACAGCTATGGCTACACCTTC. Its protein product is CASSDSYGYTF.

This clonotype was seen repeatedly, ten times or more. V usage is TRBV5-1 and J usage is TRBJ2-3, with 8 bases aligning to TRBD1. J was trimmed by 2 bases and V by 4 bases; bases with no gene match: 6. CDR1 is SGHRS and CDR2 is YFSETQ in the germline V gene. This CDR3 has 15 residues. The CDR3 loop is CASSDGQGPTDTQYF. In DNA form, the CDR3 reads TGCGCCAGCAGCGATGGACAGGGCCCCACAGATACGCAGTATTTT.

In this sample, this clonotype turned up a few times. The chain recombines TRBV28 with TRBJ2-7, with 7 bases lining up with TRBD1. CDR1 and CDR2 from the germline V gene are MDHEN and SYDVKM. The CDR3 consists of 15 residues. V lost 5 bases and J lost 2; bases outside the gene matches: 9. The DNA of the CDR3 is TGTGCCAGCAGTGTCAGGACAGGTATACCCTACGAGCAGTACTTC. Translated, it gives CASSVRTGIPYEQYF. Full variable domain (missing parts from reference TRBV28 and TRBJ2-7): DVKVTQSSRYLVKRTGEKVFLECVQDMDHENMFWYRQDPGLGLRLIYFSYDVKMKEKGDIPEGYSVSREKKERFSLILESASTNQTSMYLCASSVRTGIPYEQYFGPGTRLTVT.

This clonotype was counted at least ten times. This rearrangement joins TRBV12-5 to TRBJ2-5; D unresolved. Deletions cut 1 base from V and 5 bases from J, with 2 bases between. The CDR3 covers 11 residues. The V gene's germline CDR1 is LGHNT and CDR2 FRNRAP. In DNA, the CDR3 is TGTGCTAGTGGTTTGGAGGAGACCCAGTACTTC. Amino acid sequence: CASGLEETQYF. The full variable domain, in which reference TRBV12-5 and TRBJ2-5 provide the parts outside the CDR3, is DARVTQTPRHKVTEMGQEVTMRCQPILGHNTVFWYRQTMMQGLELLAYFRNRAPLDDSGMPKDRFSAEMPDATLATLKIQPSEPRDSAVYFCASGLEETQYFGPGTRLLVL.

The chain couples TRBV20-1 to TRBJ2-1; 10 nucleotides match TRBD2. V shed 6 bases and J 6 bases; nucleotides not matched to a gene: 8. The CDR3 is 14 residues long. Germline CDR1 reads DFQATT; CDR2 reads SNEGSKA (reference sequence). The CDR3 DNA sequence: TGCAGTGCACTGCCTAGCGGGAGCTTCAATGAGCAGTTCTTC. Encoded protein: CSALPSGSFNEQFF.

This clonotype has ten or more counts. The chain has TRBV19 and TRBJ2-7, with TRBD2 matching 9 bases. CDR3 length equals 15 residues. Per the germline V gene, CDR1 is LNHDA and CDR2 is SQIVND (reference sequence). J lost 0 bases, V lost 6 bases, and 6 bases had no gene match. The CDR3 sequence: CASSQTSGPSYEQYF. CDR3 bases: TGTGCCAGTAGCCAGACTAGCGGTCCCTCCTACGAGCAGTACTTC.

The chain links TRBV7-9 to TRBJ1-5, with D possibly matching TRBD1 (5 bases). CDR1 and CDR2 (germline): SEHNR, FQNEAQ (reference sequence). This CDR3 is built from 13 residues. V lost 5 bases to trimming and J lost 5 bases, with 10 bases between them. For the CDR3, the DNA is TGTGCCAGCAGCCGGGGGGAGGATCAGCCCCAGCATTTT. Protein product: CASSRGEDQPQHF.

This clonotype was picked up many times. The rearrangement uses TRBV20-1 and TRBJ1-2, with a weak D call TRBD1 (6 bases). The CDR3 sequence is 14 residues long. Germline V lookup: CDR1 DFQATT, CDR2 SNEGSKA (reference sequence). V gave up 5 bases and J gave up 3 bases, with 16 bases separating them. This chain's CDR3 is CSAARDKSDYGYTF. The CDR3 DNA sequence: TGCAGTGCTGCCCGGGACAAGTCGGACTATGGCTACACCTTC.

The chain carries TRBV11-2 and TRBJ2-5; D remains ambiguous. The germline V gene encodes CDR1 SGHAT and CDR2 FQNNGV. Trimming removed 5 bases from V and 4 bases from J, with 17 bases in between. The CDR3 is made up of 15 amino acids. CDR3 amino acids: CASSPDSGERETQYF. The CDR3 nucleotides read TGTGCCAGCAGCCCCGATAGTGGGGAAAGAGAGACCCAGTACTTC.

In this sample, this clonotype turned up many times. The DNA for the CDR3 is TGTGCCAGCTCACCCCCTAACCCTAACTATGGCTACACCTTC. Translated, it gives CASSPPNPNYGYTF. The J gene is TRBJ1-2, the V gene TRBV18; no clear D. The V and J ends lost 3 bases and 0 bases respectively, with 8 bases between them. This CDR3 spans 14 amino acids. Looked up from germline, CDR1 is KGHSH and CDR2 is LQKENI.

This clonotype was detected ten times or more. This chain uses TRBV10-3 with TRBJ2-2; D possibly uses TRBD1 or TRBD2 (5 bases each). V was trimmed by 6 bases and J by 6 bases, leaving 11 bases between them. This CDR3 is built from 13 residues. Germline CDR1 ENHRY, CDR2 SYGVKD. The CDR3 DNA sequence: TGTGCCATCAGGAAGGGGAGCCCCGGGGAGCTGTTTTTT. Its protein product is CAIRKGSPGELFF.

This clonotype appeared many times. CDR3 bases: TGCGCCAGCAGCCAAGATCAAGGACTAACCAACACCGGGGAGCTGTTTTTT. The encoded protein is CASSQDQGLTNTGELFF. The chain is built from TRBV4-1 and TRBJ2-2; the D gene is possibly TRBD2 (6 bases). Germline V CDR1 and CDR2: MGHRA, YSYEKL. The CDR3 contains 17 residues. V gave up 0 bases and J gave up 2 bases, with 13 bases separating them.

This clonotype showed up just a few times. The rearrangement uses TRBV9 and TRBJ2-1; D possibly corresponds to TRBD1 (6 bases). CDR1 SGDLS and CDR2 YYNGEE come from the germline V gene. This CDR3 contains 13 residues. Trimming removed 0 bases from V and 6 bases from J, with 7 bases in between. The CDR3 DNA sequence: TGTGCCAGCAGCGTAGGACAGGTCAATGAGCAGTTCTTC. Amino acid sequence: CASSVGQVNEQFF.

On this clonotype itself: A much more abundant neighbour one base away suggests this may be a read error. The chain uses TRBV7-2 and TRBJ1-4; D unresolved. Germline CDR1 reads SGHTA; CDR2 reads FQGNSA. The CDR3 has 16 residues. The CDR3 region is CSSSLRPLPTNEKLFF. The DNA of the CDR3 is TGTTCCAGCAGCTTAAGGCCGCTCCCAACTAATGAAAAACTGTTTTTT.

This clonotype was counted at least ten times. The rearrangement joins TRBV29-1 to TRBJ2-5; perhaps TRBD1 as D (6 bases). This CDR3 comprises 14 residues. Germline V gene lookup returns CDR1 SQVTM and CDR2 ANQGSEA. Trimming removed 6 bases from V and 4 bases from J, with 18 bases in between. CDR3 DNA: TGCAGCGTGACAAATACAGGGTCGCGAGAGACCCAGTACTTC. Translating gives CSVTNTGSRETQYF.

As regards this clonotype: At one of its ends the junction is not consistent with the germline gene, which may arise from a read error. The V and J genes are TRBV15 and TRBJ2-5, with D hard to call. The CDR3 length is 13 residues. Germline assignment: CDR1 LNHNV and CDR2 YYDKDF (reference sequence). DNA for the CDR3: TGTGCCACCAGCAGAGGACCCCAAGGGACCCAGTACTTC. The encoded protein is CATSRGPQGTQYF.